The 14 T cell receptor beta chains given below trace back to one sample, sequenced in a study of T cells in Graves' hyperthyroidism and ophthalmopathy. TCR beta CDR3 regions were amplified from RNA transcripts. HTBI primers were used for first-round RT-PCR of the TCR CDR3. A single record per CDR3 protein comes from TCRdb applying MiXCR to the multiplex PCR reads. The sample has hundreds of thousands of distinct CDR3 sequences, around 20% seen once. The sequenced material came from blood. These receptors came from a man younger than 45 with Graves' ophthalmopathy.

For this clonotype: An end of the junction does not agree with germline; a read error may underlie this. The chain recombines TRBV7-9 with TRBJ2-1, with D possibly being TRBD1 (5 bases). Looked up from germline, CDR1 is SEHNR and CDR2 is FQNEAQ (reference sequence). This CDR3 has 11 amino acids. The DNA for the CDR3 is TGTGCCGGCAGGGTTGGGAATGAGCAGTTCTTC. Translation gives CAGRVGNEQFF.

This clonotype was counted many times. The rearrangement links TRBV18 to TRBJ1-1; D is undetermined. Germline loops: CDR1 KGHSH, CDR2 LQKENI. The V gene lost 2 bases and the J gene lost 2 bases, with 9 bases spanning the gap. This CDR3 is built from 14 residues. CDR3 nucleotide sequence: TGTGCCAGCTCACCATGGCGGGGAAACACTGAAGCTTTCTTT. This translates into CASSPWRGNTEAFF. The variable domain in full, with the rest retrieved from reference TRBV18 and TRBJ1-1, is NAGVMQNPRHLVRRRGQEARLRCSPMKGHSHVYWYRQLPEEGLKFMVYLQKENIIDESGMPKERFSAEFPKEGPSILRIQQVVRGDSAAYFCASSPWRGNTEAFFGQGTRLTVV.

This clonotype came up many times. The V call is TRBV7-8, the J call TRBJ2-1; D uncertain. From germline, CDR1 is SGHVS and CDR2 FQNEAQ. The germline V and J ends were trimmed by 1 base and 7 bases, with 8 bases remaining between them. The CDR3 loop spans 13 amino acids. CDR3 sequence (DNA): TGTGCCAGCAGCTTAGTGCTGGGTAATGAGCAGTTCTTC. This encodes CASSLVLGNEQFF. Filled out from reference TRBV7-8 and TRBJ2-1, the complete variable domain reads GAGVSQSPRYKVAKRGQDVALRCDPISGHVSLFWYQQALGQGPEFLTYFQNEAQLDKSGLPSDRFFAERPEGSVSTLKIQRTQQEDSAVYLCASSLVLGNEQFFGPGTRLTVL.

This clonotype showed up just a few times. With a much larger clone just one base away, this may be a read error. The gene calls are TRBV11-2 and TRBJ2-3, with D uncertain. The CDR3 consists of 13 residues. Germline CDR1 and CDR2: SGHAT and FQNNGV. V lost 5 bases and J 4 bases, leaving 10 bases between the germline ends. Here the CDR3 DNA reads TGTGCCAGCAGCCCATACCGCGCAGATACGCAGTATTTT. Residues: CASSPYRADTQYF.

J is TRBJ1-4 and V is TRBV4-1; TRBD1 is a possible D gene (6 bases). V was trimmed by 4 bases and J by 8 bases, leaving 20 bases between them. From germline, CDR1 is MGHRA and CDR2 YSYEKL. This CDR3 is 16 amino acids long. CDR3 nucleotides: TGCGCCAGCAGCCCCCCCCGGGGCAGGGGAGGGGAAAAACTGTTTTTT. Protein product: CASSPPRGRGGEKLFF.

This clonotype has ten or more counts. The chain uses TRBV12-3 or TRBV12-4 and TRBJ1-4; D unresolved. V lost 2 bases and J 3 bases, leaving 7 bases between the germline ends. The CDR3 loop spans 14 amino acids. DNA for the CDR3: TGTGCCAGCAGTTTACTGCATTCTAATGAAAAACTGTTTTTT. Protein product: CASSLLHSNEKLFF.

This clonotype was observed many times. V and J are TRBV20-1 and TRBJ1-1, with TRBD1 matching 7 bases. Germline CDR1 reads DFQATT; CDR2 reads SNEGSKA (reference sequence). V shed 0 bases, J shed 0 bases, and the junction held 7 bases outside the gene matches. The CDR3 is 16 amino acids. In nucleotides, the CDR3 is TGCAGTGCTAGAGATTCGAGGGGGCTTATGAACACTGAAGCTTTCTTT. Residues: CSARDSRGLMNTEAFF.

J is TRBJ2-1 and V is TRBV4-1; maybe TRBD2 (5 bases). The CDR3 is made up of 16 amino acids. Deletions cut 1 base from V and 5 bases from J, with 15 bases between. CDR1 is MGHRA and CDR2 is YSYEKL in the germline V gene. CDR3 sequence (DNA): TGCGCCAGCAGCCAAGTTCCGCCTAGCAGGAACAATGAGCAGTTCTTC. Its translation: CASSQVPPSRNNEQFF.

The CDR3 loop reads CASSLDRGIPNTEAFF. CDR3 sequence (DNA): TGCGCCAGCAGCCTGGACAGGGGGATACCGAACACTGAAGCTTTCTTT. The chain joins TRBV4-3 to TRBJ1-1; 10 nucleotides line up with TRBD1. The length of the CDR3 is 16 residues. V gave up 4 bases and J gave up 1 base; unmatched junction bases: 6. Germline V gene sequence: CDR1 LGHNA, CDR2 YSLEER.

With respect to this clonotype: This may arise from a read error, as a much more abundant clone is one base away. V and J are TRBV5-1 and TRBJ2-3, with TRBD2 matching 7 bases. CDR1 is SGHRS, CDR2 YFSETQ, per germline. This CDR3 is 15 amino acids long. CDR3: CASSLGGRSTDTRYF. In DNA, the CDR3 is TGCGCCAGCAGCTTGGGCGGGAGAAGCACAGATACGCGGTATTTT.

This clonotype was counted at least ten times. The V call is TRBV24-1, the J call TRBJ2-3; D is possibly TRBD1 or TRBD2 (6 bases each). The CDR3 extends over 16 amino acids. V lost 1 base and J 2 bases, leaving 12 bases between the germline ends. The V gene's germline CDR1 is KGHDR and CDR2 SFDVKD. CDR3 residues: CATSDFGGQATDTQYF. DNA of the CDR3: TGTGCCACCAGTGATTTCGGGGGACAAGCCACAGATACGCAGTATTTT.

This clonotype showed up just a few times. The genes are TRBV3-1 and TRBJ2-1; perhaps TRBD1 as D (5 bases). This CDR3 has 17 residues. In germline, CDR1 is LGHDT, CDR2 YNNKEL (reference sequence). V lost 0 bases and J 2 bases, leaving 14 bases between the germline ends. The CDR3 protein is CASSQELQAGTYNEQFF. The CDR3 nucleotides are TGTGCCAGCAGCCAAGAGCTACAGGCTGGGACCTACAATGAGCAGTTCTTC.

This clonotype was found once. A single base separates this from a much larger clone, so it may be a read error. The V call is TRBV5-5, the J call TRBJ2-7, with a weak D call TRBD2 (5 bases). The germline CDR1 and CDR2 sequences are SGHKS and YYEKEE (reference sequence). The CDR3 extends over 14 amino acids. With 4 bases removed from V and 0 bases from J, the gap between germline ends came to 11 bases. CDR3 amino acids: CASSADFSSYEQYF. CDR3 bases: TGTGCCAGCAGCGCGGACTTCAGCTCCTACGAGCAGTACTTC.

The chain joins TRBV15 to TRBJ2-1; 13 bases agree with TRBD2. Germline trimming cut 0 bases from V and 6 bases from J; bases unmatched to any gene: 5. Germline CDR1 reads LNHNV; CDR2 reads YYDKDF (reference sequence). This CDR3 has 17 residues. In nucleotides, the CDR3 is TGTGCCACCAGCAGAGAGGTTCGGACTAGCGGGAGCAATGAGCAGTTCTTC. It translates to CATSREVRTSGSNEQFF.